The 25 T cell receptor beta chains in this list originate from one sample, sequenced in a study of tumor-infiltrating lymphocytes in glioblastoma multiforme. Three nested ARM-PCR rounds with V-beta and C-beta primers built TCRB libraries. TCRdb re-analysed the multiplex PCR reads in MiXCR, keeping a single row per CDR3 protein. Here the sample spans 9,000 or so distinct CDR3 sequences, about 70% being singletons. Sequences were obtained from brain tumor tissue. The receptors were gathered from a male donor with glioblastoma.

There are a few counts of this clonotype. The J gene is TRBJ2-1, the V gene TRBV29-1, with no clear D. The CDR3 runs to 13 residues. V was shortened by 3 bases and J by 0 bases, with 6 bases between the two germline ends. CDR1 and CDR2 (germline): SQVTM, ANQGSEA. The CDR3 DNA sequence: TGCAGCGTTGAGGATACCTCCTACAATGAGCAGTTCTTC. The encoded protein is CSVEDTSYNEQFF.

This clonotype was found once. The chain couples TRBV28 to TRBJ2-3, with 9 bases aligning to TRBD2. V lost 3 bases to trimming and J lost 2 bases; unmatched junction nucleotides: 3. Looked up from germline, CDR1 is MDHEN and CDR2 is SYDVKM. The length of the CDR3 is 15 residues. The DNA of the CDR3 is TGTGCCAGCAGTTTGGCGGGGGGGTTCACAGATACGCAGTATTTT. Translation: CASSLAGGFTDTQYF. Using reference TRBV28 and TRBJ2-3 for the parts outside the CDR3, the full variable domain is DVKVTQSSRYLVKRTGEKVFLECVQDMDHENMFWYRQDPGLGLRLIYFSYDVKMKEKGDIPEGYSVSREKKERFSLILESASTNQTSMYLCASSLAGGFTDTQYFGPGTRLTVL.

At least ten counts were recorded for this clonotype. The V and J genes are TRBV29-1 and TRBJ2-7; tentatively, D is TRBD1 (5 bases). CDR1 and CDR2 (germline): SQVTM, ANQGSEA. V lost 6 bases to trimming and J lost 3 bases, with 12 bases between them. The CDR3 length is 12 residues. The CDR3 region has the DNA TGCAGCGTATCAGCAGGGAACTACGAGCAGTACTTC. This codes for CSVSAGNYEQYF.

The gene calls are TRBV20-1 and TRBJ2-6, with D hard to call. Trimming stripped 6 bases from V and 2 bases from J, with 11 bases between. Germline CDR1 is DFQATT and CDR2 is SNEGSKA (reference sequence). This CDR3 region has 14 residues. CDR3 nucleotides: TGCAGTGCCCCAGCAGCCCCTGGGGCCAACGTCCTGACTTTC. Translating gives CSAPAAPGANVLTF.

A word on this clonotype: A much larger clonotype is one base distant, so this may be a read error. V and J are TRBV2 and TRBJ2-1; 8 positions agree with TRBD2. Per the germline V gene, CDR1 is SNHLY and CDR2 is FYNNEI. The CDR3 is made up of 15 amino acids. The CDR3: CVSSRLANSYNEQFF. The CDR3 coding sequence is TGTGTCAGCAGTCGACTAGCGAATTCCTACAATGAGCAGTTCTTC.

The chain is built from TRBV6-5 and TRBJ1-6; the D is unclear. V shed 2 bases and J shed 8 bases, with 13 bases lying between them. Germline loops: CDR1 MNHEY, CDR2 SVGAGI. This CDR3 contains 15 residues. CDR3 loop: CASSYTTGDDSPLHF. Here the CDR3 DNA reads TGTGCCAGCAGTTACACCACCGGCGACGATTCACCCCTCCACTTT.

The genes are TRBV20-1 and TRBJ1-1, with 7 positions matching TRBD1. V shed 6 bases and J 3 bases; nucleotides not matched to a gene: 13. Germline V gene sequence: CDR1 DFQATT, CDR2 SNEGSKA (reference sequence). This CDR3 is 15 amino acids long. The CDR3 here is CSAPRAGDRDTEAFF. In DNA form, the CDR3 reads TGCAGTGCCCCCCGGGCGGGGGACAGAGACACTGAAGCTTTCTTT.

The chain carries TRBV6-1 and TRBJ2-1, with D perhaps assigned TRBD1 or TRBD2 (6 bases each). The ends were cut back, 6 bases at V and 8 bases at J, with 8 bases in the middle. The CDR3 has 11 residues. Per the germline V gene, CDR1 is MNHNS and CDR2 is SASEGT. The CDR3 DNA reads as TGTGCCAGCAGGAGGGGGGATGAGCAGTTCTTC. It encodes CASRRGDEQFF.

This clonotype has only a few counts. V usage is TRBV11-2 and J usage is TRBJ1-5; 7 nucleotides agree with TRBD1. The V gene end was trimmed by 3 bases and the J gene end by 5 bases; junction bases not matched to a gene: 16. CDR3 size: 18 residues. CDR1 is SGHAT, CDR2 FQNNGV, per germline. The CDR3 region is CASSFSAGDEGAHQPQHF. The CDR3 nucleotides read TGTGCCAGCAGCTTTTCCGCAGGAGATGAGGGGGCGCATCAGCCCCAGCATTTT.

The chain recombines TRBV20-1 with TRBJ2-5; 9 positions match TRBD2. After removal of 5 bases from V and 2 bases from J, the junction contained 9 bases not matched to a gene. Per germline, CDR1 DFQATT and CDR2 SNEGSKA (reference sequence). The CDR3 runs 15 residues. DNA for the CDR3: TGCAGTGCTTTCCCGACTAGCGGAGAACAAGAGACCCAGTACTTC. Its protein is CSAFPTSGEQETQYF.

A remark on this clonotype: Given the absence of the conserved phenylalanine or tryptophan at the CDR3 end, a read error is likely. The chain is built from TRBV5-4 and TRBJ2-3, with a tentative D call TRBD2 (5 bases). The germline V gene has CDR1 SGHNT and CDR2 YYREEE (reference sequence). Trimming removed 1 base at V and 2 bases at J, with 11 bases between. The CDR3 runs to 15 residues. The CDR3 DNA reads as TGTGCCAGCAGCTTGTTCCTGGAGGCCACAGATACGCAGTATTTG. It encodes CASSLFLEATDTQYL.

The rearrangement uses TRBV4-2 and TRBJ2-5; TRBD2 matches at 9 bases. The CDR3 has 16 residues. V trimming: 0 bases; J trimming: 1 base; junction bases outside the gene matches: 3. Germline loops: CDR1 LGHNA, CDR2 YNFKEQ. Here the CDR3 DNA reads TGTGCCAGCAGCCAAGATGGACTAGCGAGCCAAGAGACCCAGTACTTC. This codes for CASSQDGLASQETQYF.

This chain joins TRBV29-1 and TRBJ1-1; a possible D gene is TRBD1 (6 bases). This CDR3 is built from 13 residues. Trimming removed 5 bases at V and 8 bases at J, with 18 bases between. CDR1 is SQVTM and CDR2 is ANQGSEA in the germline V gene. This CDR3 is CSVFVQGFSEAFF. DNA of the CDR3: TGCAGCGTTTTCGTACAGGGATTTTCGGAAGCTTTCTTT.

The genes are TRBV11-2 and TRBJ2-3; 7 nucleotides agree with TRBD2. CDR1 is SGHAT and CDR2 is FQNNGV in the germline V gene. The CDR3 runs 16 residues. V dropped 3 bases and J dropped 4; count of bases not matched to a gene: 10. The CDR3 bases are TGTGCCAGCAGCTTCACTGGCGGGAGTCTGTCAGATACGCAGTATTTT. Translated: CASSFTGGSLSDTQYF.

The chain carries TRBV20-1 and TRBJ2-7, with 8 bases identical to TRBD2. V trimming: 0 bases; J trimming: 7 bases; junction bases outside the gene matches: 8. This CDR3 has 14 amino acids. Germline values: CDR1 DFQATT, CDR2 SNEGSKA (reference sequence). The CDR3 loop reads CSARDPREVGEQYF. In DNA, the CDR3 is TGCAGTGCTAGAGACCCGCGGGAGGTCGGGGAGCAGTACTTC.

As DNA, the CDR3 is TGCAGCGTTGCTGTTGGTAAGCCGGGGGATACGCAGTATTTT. Protein sequence: CSVAVGKPGDTQYF. The J gene is TRBJ2-3, the V gene TRBV29-1; weak D call: TRBD2 (5 bases). Germline CDR1 and CDR2: SQVTM and ANQGSEA. With 4 bases removed from V and 6 bases from J, the gap between germline ends came to 17 bases. This CDR3 has 14 residues.

The V call is TRBV10-1, the J call TRBJ1-1, with TRBD1 as a possible D gene (5 bases). Trimming removed 2 bases at V and 5 bases at J, with 9 bases between. The germline V gene encodes CDR1 WNHNN and CDR2 SYGVQD (reference sequence). The CDR3 covers 13 residues. CDR3 DNA sequence: TGCGCCAGCAGTGAGCCAGGGAGGACTGAAGCTTTCTTT. This gives the protein CASSEPGRTEAFF.

This clonotype rates as medium-sized. V and J are TRBV11-2 and TRBJ1-2; 7 bases fit TRBD1. In germline, CDR1 is SGHAT, CDR2 FQNNGV. The CDR3 length is 15 residues. Losses at the gene ends were 5 bases for V and 3 bases for J; bases not matched to a gene: 9. CDR3 DNA: TGTGCCAGCAGCCAGCCGACAGGGATTTACTATGGCTACACCTTC. Protein product: CASSQPTGIYYGYTF.

The chain combines TRBV6-5 with TRBJ1-4; 7 bases match TRBD1. After removal of 6 bases from V and 8 bases from J, the junction contained 3 bases not matched to a gene. The CDR3 length is 12 residues. Germline V gene lookup returns CDR1 MNHEY and CDR2 SVGAGI. The CDR3: CASSATGEKLFF. CDR3 in DNA: TGTGCCAGCAGCGCGACAGGGGAAAAACTGTTTTTT.

In regard to this clonotype: The junction shows a germline mismatch at one end, possibly a read error. The rearrangement joins TRBV5-1 to TRBJ2-3; D is uncertain. Germline V gene sequence: CDR1 SGHRS, CDR2 YFSETQ. There are 14 residues in the CDR3. The CDR3: CASGQDRYTATQYF. The CDR3, as DNA: TGCGCCAGCGGCCAGGACCGATACACAGCTACGCAGTATTTT.

As for this clonotype: A much larger clone lies one base from this, so it may be a read error. J is TRBJ2-1 and V is TRBV11-3; D tentatively fits TRBD1 or TRBD2 (5 bases each). Germline V gene sequence: CDR1 SGHNT, CDR2 YENEEA. V was shortened by 4 bases and J by 5 bases, with 9 bases between the two germline ends. This CDR3 contains 13 residues. For the CDR3, the DNA is TGTGCCAGCAGCTACGGGGCGGACAATGAGCAGTTCTTC. Translated: CASSYGADNEQFF. Together with reference TRBV11-3 and TRBJ2-1, the CDR3 gives the full variable domain: EAGVVQSPRYKIIEKKQPVAFWCNPISGHNTLYWYLQNLGQGPELLIRYENEEAVDDSQLPKDRFSAERLKGVDSTLKIQPAELGDSAVYLCASSYGADNEQFFGPGTRLTVL.

This clonotype has ten or more counts. CDR3 DNA: TGTGCCACCAGTGAAGGTCTAGTAGCGGGAGATGAGCAGTTCTTC. Its protein product is CATSEGLVAGDEQFF. The V gene is TRBV24-1, the J gene TRBJ2-1; 9 nucleotides match TRBD2. There are 15 residues in the CDR3. CDR1 KGHDR and CDR2 SFDVKD come from the germline V gene. V lost 4 bases and J lost 8; bases outside the gene matches: 8.

Notes on this clonotype: At one end the junction does not follow the germline gene, possibly because of a read error. The chain employs TRBV5-5 and TRBJ1-4; the D gene is possibly TRBD1 (6 bases). Germline-derived CDR1 and CDR2 are SGHKS and YYEKEE (reference sequence). The CDR3 consists of 14 residues. CDR3 DNA sequence: TGTGCCGGCAGCTTGCGGGGGCGGACTGAAAAACTGTTTTTT. It codes for CAGSLRGRTEKLFF.

On this clonotype itself: Mismatch with germline at one junction end may stem from a read error. The J gene is TRBJ2-4, the V gene TRBV11-2; a possible D gene is TRBD1 (6 bases). CDR3 length equals 14 residues. The germline V gene has CDR1 SGHAT and CDR2 FQNNGV. The CDR3 DNA reads TGTGCCAGCAGATTAGTTGCAGGGGAAAACATTCAGTACTTC. Amino acid sequence: CASRLVAGENIQYF. Combining the CDR3 with reference TRBV11-2 and TRBJ2-4 gives the whole variable domain EAGVAQSPRYKIIEKRQSVAFWCNPISGHATLYWYQQILGQGPKLLIQFQNNGVVDDSQLPKDRFSAERLKGVDSTLKIQPAKLEDSAVYLCASRLVAGENIQYFGAGTRLSVL.

This clonotype was recorded at least ten times. The chain employs TRBV11-2 and TRBJ1-2, with D possibly being TRBD1 (5 bases). CDR1 and CDR2 (germline): SGHAT, FQNNGV. V was shortened by 5 bases and J by 7 bases, with 14 bases between the two germline ends. This CDR3 has 13 amino acids. DNA for the CDR3: TGTGCCAGCAGCCAAGGGGATTGGATTGGCTACACCTTC. It translates to CASSQGDWIGYTF.